A selection of T cell receptor beta chains follows, all from one sample in a study of response to subunit inactivated influenza vaccine. TCRdb fed the RT-PCR reads into MiXCR, producing one record per CDR3 protein. The profile shows 450,000 to 600,000 distinct CDR3 sequences, approximately 7.3% of them singletons. The sequencing here drew on PBMCs from blood, taken roughly 24 months after vaccination. These receptors came from a man between 45 and 75 years old who received an inactivated influenza vaccine. Both conserved end residues are part of each CDR3. D genes are given only for firm matches. The size entry is marked missing in some rows and otherwise reads once, few, many or a size class.

D	J	V	size	CDR3	DNA
-	TRBJ1-3	TRBV12-3/TRBV12-4	few	CASSSARHAGNTIYF	TGTGCCAGCAGTTCAGCAAGACATGCTGGAAACACCATATATTTT
TRBD1	TRBJ1-1	TRBV5-1	few	CASSWTGGLNTEAFF	TGCGCCAGCAGCTGGACAGGGGGCTTGAACACTGAAGCTTTCTTT
-	TRBJ2-3	TRBV29-1	few	CSVIRDFLTDTQYF	TGCAGCGTTATTAGAGATTTTCTCACAGATACGCAGTATTTT
-	TRBJ1-2	TRBV11-2	-	CASSPITPDTYGYTF	TGTGCCAGCAGTCCAATAACCCCGGACACCTATGGCTACACCTTC
-	TRBJ1-5	TRBV5-1	-	CASSLGGEGNQPQHF	TGCGCCAGCAGCTTAGGGGGAGAGGGCAATCAGCCCCAGCATTTT
TRBD2	TRBJ2-3	TRBV5-1	-	CASSPLASGRQAQYF	TGCGCCAGCAGCCCCCTCGCTAGCGGGAGACAGGCGCAGTATTTT
TRBD1	TRBJ2-1	TRBV5-1	few	CASSLGSTGSYNEQFF	TGCGCCAGCAGCTTGGGTTCGACAGGGAGCTACAATGAGCAGTTCTTC
-	TRBJ1-5	TRBV12-3/TRBV12-4	many	CASRPVGNQPQHF	TGTGCCAGCAGACCGGTGGGCAATCAGCCCCAGCATTTT
-	TRBJ1-3	TRBV7-8	-	CASSLSQGRTGNTIYF	TGTGCCAGCAGCTTATCGCAGGGGAGAACTGGAAACACCATATATTTT
-	TRBJ2-5	TRBV7-9	-	CASSLRIGQETQYF	TGTGCCAGCAGCTTAAGGATAGGGCAAGAGACCCAGTACTTC
-	TRBJ2-5	TRBV10-2	many	CASRRRRGETQYF	TGCGCCAGCAGGAGACGGCGAGGGGAGACCCAGTACTTC
-	TRBJ2-7	TRBV21-1	-	CASSKACNSYEQYF	TGTGCCAGCAGCAAAGCGTGCAACTCCTACGAGCAGTACTTC
-	TRBJ2-5	TRBV4-2	-	CASSQGGSRAPPETQYF	TGTGCCAGCAGCCAAGGTGGGAGCAGAGCCCCCCCAGAGACCCAGTACTTC
-	TRBJ2-3	TRBV6-2/TRBV6-3	many	CASSALWGGTDTQYF	TGTGCCAGCAGTGCCCTTTGGGGGGGCACAGATACGCAGTATTTT
-	TRBJ2-7	TRBV18	few	CASSLPGPREEQYF	TGTGCCAGCTCTTTACCGGGACCTCGGGAAGAGCAGTACTTC
-	TRBJ1-1	TRBV27	few	CASSSTTSMNTEAFF	TGTGCCAGCAGTTCCACCACAAGTATGAACACTGAAGCTTTCTTT
-	TRBJ1-2	TRBV18	few	CASSLQQRSNYGYTF	TGTGCCAGCTCACTACAACAGCGCTCTAACTATGGCTACACCTTC
-	TRBJ1-5	TRBV12-3/TRBV12-4	many	CASSFSGWGGSNQPQHF	TGTGCCAGCAGTTTTTCGGGCTGGGGGGGGAGCAATCAGCCCCAGCATTTT
-	TRBJ2-3	TRBV4-2	many	CASSQVGDTQYF	TGTGCCAGCAGCCAAGTAGGGGATACGCAGTATTTT
TRBD2	TRBJ2-4	TRBV6-2/TRBV6-3	few	CASSYSSGTRLAGAAKNIQYF	TGTGCCAGCAGTTACTCGTCCGGGACAAGGTTAGCGGGAGCGGCCAAAAACATTCAGTACTTC
TRBD2	TRBJ2-4	TRBV20-1	-	CSAHDGGNIQYF	TGCAGTGCCCACGACGGGGGGAACATTCAGTACTTC
-	TRBJ1-4	TRBV9	-	CASSVGMGQPNEKLFF	TGTGCCAGCAGCGTAGGGATGGGACAACCTAATGAAAAACTGTTTTTT
TRBD1	TRBJ2-1	TRBV19	few	CASAGTGYNEQFF	TGTGCCAGTGCCGGGACAGGCTACAATGAGCAGTTCTTC
-	TRBJ2-6	TRBV5-1	many	CASSWSSGANVLTF	TGCGCCAGCAGCTGGTCTTCTGGGGCCAACGTCCTGACTTTC
-	TRBJ1-4	TRBV4-3	few	CASSHRLSSTNEKLFF	TGCGCCAGCAGCCACCGACTGTCTTCAACTAATGAAAAACTGTTTTTT
-	TRBJ2-3	TRBV28	many	CASCGPNTDTQYF	TGTGCCAGCTGTGGACCGAACACAGATACGCAGTATTTT
TRBD2	TRBJ2-5	TRBV27	-	CASSRPSGGTDETQYF	TGTGCCAGCAGCCGTCCTAGCGGGGGGACCGACGAGACCCAGTACTTC
TRBD1	TRBJ2-7	TRBV18	few	CASSRQRQGAFSYEQYF	TGTGCCAGCTCACGACAGCGACAGGGGGCATTTTCCTACGAGCAGTACTTC
TRBD1	TRBJ2-3	TRBV11-2	few	CASSLSMAGTASTDTQYF	TGTGCCAGCAGCTTAAGTATGGCCGGGACAGCTAGCACAGATACGCAGTATTTT
TRBD2	TRBJ2-7	TRBV28	-	CASNPVGTSGRDNYEQYF	TGTGCCAGCAACCCGGTGGGGACTAGCGGGAGGGATAACTACGAGCAGTACTTC
-	TRBJ1-1	TRBV5-6	few	CASSLGLTMNTEAFF	TGTGCCAGCAGCTTGGGACTGACGATGAACACTGAAGCTTTCTTT
TRBD1	TRBJ2-5	TRBV29-1	-	CSVRQGYQETQYF	TGCAGCGTTCGACAGGGTTACCAAGAGACCCAGTACTTC
TRBD2	TRBJ2-2	TRBV27	many	CASSPSGGGIGELFF	TGTGCCAGCAGTCCCTCGGGGGGTGGAATCGGGGAGCTGTTTTTT
-	TRBJ1-2	TRBV18	-	CASSPSSGSYGYTF	TGTGCCAGCTCACCAAGCAGCGGTAGCTATGGCTACACCTTC
TRBD2	TRBJ2-1	TRBV9	-	CASSVDGRNYNEQFF	TGTGCCAGCAGCGTAGACGGGAGGAATTACAATGAGCAGTTCTTC
-	TRBJ2-1	TRBV10-3	many	CAHGGVLYNEQFF	TGTGCCCACGGTGGTGTCCTTTACAATGAGCAGTTCTTC